The 26 T cell receptor beta chains listed next were all sequenced from one sample in a study of cytomegalovirus exposure and HLA in healthy donors. The PCR used 60 Vbeta and 13 Jbeta primers. Generated by immunoSEQ multiplex PCR, the TCRdb table keeps only in-frame clones and is missing some. The sample yields 120,000 or so clones, roughly 70% seen once. The sample was PBMCs. These receptors were collected from a middle-aged woman in good health and CMV-seronegative.

The CDR3 sequence is CASSPRGLNTEAFF. The CDR3 bases are TGCGCCAGCAGTCCCAGGGGGCTGAACACTGAAGCTTTCTTT. V and J are TRBV4-1 and TRBJ1-1; TRBD1 aligns across 8 bases. CDR3 length: 14 amino acids. V lost 6 bases, J lost 0 bases, and 3 bases stayed unmatched. CDR1 and CDR2 from the germline V gene are MGHRA and YSYEKL.

V and J are TRBV6-5 and TRBJ2-7, with TRBD1 matching over 8 bases. V gave up 2 bases and J gave up 4 bases; unmatched junction bases: 4. The V gene's germline CDR1 is MNHEY and CDR2 SVGAGI. The CDR3 totals 14 residues. The CDR3 sequence is CASSYSQGAYEQYF. In nucleotides, the CDR3 is TGTGCCAGCAGTTACAGCCAGGGGGCTTACGAGCAGTACTTC.

J is TRBJ1-1 and V is TRBV6-5; a weak D match, TRBD1 (6 bases). The V gene's germline CDR1 is MNHEY and CDR2 SVGAGI. V lost 2 bases to trimming and J lost 3 bases, with 13 bases between them. The CDR3 covers 15 residues. The DNA for the CDR3 is TGTGCCAGCAGTTACCATTTGTCAGGGGACACTGAAGCTTTCTTT. Amino acid sequence: CASSYHLSGDTEAFF.

The chain employs TRBV6-1 and TRBJ1-5; maybe TRBD1 (5 bases). Per germline, CDR1 MNHNS and CDR2 SASEGT. The CDR3 is 15 residues long. The V end lost 6 bases, the J end lost 0 bases, and 12 bases lay between the germline ends. This chain's CDR3 is CASSHWGYSNQPQHF. The CDR3 DNA reads TGTGCCAGCAGCCATTGGGGCTATAGCAATCAGCCCCAGCATTTT.

The chain has TRBV28 and TRBJ1-2; the match to TRBD1 covers 7 bases. Germline V gives CDR1 MDHEN, CDR2 SYDVKM. V was pared by 6 bases and J by 2 bases, with 9 bases of the junction left unmatched. The CDR3 has 15 residues. The chain's CDR3 is CASSRRTGQNYGYTF. The CDR3 DNA follows: TGTGCCAGCAGCCGCCGGACAGGCCAAAACTATGGCTACACCTTC.

This clone was seen more than once but under ten times. V usage is TRBV7-9 and J usage is TRBJ2-7, with 10 bases fitting TRBD2. The V gene's germline CDR1 is SEHNR and CDR2 FQNEAQ (reference sequence). Trimming removed 4 bases from V and 4 bases from J; junction bases left unmatched: 7. This CDR3 region has 15 residues. The DNA of the CDR3 is TGTGCCAGCAGCTCAAACAGCGGGAGGGGGTACGAGCAGTACTTC. This codes for CASSSNSGRGYEQYF. The full variable domain, in which reference TRBV7-9 and TRBJ2-7 provide the parts outside the CDR3, is DTGVSQNPRHKITKRGQNVTFRCDPISEHNRLYWYRQTLGQGPEFLTYFQNEAQLEKSRLLSDRFSAERPKGSFSTLEIQRTEQGDSAMYLCASSSNSGRGYEQYFGPGTRLTVT.

This chain joins TRBV11-3 and TRBJ2-1; possibly TRBD2 for D (6 bases). Trimming left V 0 bases short and J 3 bases short, with 12 bases between. Germline values: CDR1 SGHNT, CDR2 YENEEA. The CDR3 loop spans 16 amino acids. The CDR3: CASSLDFGGVYNEQFF. CDR3 coding DNA: TGTGCCAGCAGCTTAGATTTCGGCGGGGTCTACAATGAGCAGTTCTTC. Full variable domain (remainder filled in from reference TRBV11-3 and TRBJ2-1): EAGVVQSPRYKIIEKKQPVAFWCNPISGHNTLYWYLQNLGQGPELLIRYENEEAVDDSQLPKDRFSAERLKGVDSTLKIQPAELGDSAVYLCASSLDFGGVYNEQFFGPGTRLTVL.

The gene calls are TRBV6-6 and TRBJ2-5, with 8 bases matching TRBD1. V lost 6 bases to trimming and J lost 4 bases; unmatched junction nucleotides: 10. Germline V gene sequence: CDR1 MNHNY, CDR2 SVGAGI (reference sequence). The CDR3 extends over 15 amino acids. The CDR3, as DNA: TGTGCCAGCAGCCGCGGGACAGGTCCAGCAGAGACCCAGTACTTC. Its translation: CASSRGTGPAETQYF.

The V call is TRBV7-9, the J call TRBJ1-4; D unclear. This CDR3 comprises 15 residues. CDR1 is SEHNR and CDR2 is FQNEAQ in the germline V gene (reference sequence). V dropped 0 bases and J dropped 0 bases, with 5 bases sitting between them. CDR3 bases: TGTGCCAGCAGCTTAGCCAGATCAACTAATGAAAAACTGTTTTTT. Residues: CASSLARSTNEKLFF.

The V call is TRBV27, the J call TRBJ2-1; TRBD2 is a possible D gene (7 bases). Per the germline V gene, CDR1 is MNHEY and CDR2 is SMNVEV (reference sequence). The CDR3 runs to 14 residues. V gave up 6 bases and J gave up 4 bases, with 13 bases separating them. CDR3 DNA: TGTGCCAGCAGAAGCGGGACACCTTACAATGAGCAGTTCTTC. It yields the protein CASRSGTPYNEQFF.

A note on this clone: One end of the junction does not line up with germline, which may come from a read error. The J gene is TRBJ2-7, the V gene TRBV7-6; 8 bases line up with TRBD1. Germline V gene data show CDR1 as SGHVS and CDR2 as FNYEAQ. The CDR3 length is 16 residues. The CDR3 bases are TGTGCCAGCAGCTTACTCAGGTCAGGGGGCTCCCACGAGCAGTACTTC. It encodes CASSLLRSGGSHEQYF.

This clone showed up just once. V usage is TRBV19 and J usage is TRBJ2-7; 7 positions match TRBD1. The V gene end was trimmed by 5 bases and the J gene end by 2 bases; junction bases not matched to a gene: 12. The CDR3 has 16 amino acids. CDR1 and CDR2 from the germline V gene are LNHDA and SQIVND (reference sequence). CDR3 nucleotide sequence: TGTGCCAGTAGTGCGCCTGGTGACAGGGACCCCTACGAGCAGTACTTC. Its protein product is CASSAPGDRDPYEQYF. Filled out from reference TRBV19 and TRBJ2-7, the complete variable domain reads DGGITQSPKYLFRKEGQNVTLSCEQNLNHDAMYWYRQDPGQGLRLIYYSQIVNDFQKGDIAEGYSVSREKKESFPLTVTSAQKNPTAFYLCASSAPGDRDPYEQYFGPGTRLTVT.

This clone was detected a few times. V is TRBV7-2 and J is TRBJ2-5, with D hard to call. The ends were cut back, 2 bases at V and 4 bases at J, with 8 bases in the middle. This CDR3 spans 13 amino acids. The germline V gene has CDR1 SGHTA and CDR2 FQGNSA. The DNA for the CDR3 is TGTGCCAGCAGCTTATTTATCAGAGAGACCCAGTACTTC. It codes for CASSLFIRETQYF. The whole variable domain, filled in from reference TRBV7-2 and TRBJ2-5, reads GAGVSQSPSNKVTEKGKDVELRCDPISGHTALYWYRQSLGQGLEFLIYFQGNSAPDKSGLPSDRFSAERTGGSVSTLTIQRTQQEDSAVYLCASSLFIRETQYFGPGTRLLVL.

The chain is built from TRBV19 and TRBJ2-3; D possibly corresponds to TRBD1 (6 bases). Germline values: CDR1 LNHDA, CDR2 SQIVND (reference sequence). CDR3 length: 16 residues. V was trimmed by 4 bases and J by 2 bases, leaving 16 bases between them. In DNA, the CDR3 is TGTGCCAGTAGTACCAGGGGCGATTGGGCCACAGATACGCAGTATTTT. Amino acids: CASSTRGDWATDTQYF.

This clone was seen more than once but under ten times. J is TRBJ2-1 and V is TRBV6-5; D unresolved. The CDR3 runs to 16 residues. V was pared by 4 bases and J by 0 bases, with 13 bases between. Germline CDR1 is MNHEY and CDR2 is SVGAGI. The CDR3, as DNA: TGTGCCAGCAGTTCCGCTAGTGCCCCCTCCTACAATGAGCAGTTCTTC. Translating it yields CASSSASAPSYNEQFF.

This clone was seen only a few times. The V gene is TRBV18, the J gene TRBJ1-2; TRBD1 agrees at 7 bases. Germline CDR1 reads KGHSH; CDR2 reads LQKENI. This CDR3 has 15 residues. V was pared by 2 bases and J by 4 bases, with 7 bases of the junction left unmatched. CDR3 residues: CASSPTGDKGYGYTF. The CDR3 DNA reads TGTGCCAGCTCACCAACAGGGGATAAAGGCTATGGCTACACCTTC.

This chain joins TRBV18 and TRBJ2-3; D ambiguous. V was pared by 2 bases and J by 2 bases, with 8 bases between. The CDR3 spans 14 residues. The germline V gene has CDR1 KGHSH and CDR2 LQKENI. The CDR3 region has the DNA TGTGCCAGCTCACCAGTGCAGAACACAGATACGCAGTATTTT. It encodes CASSPVQNTDTQYF.

V is TRBV4-3 and J is TRBJ2-7; weak D call: TRBD2 (6 bases). Trimming left V 4 bases short and J 3 bases short, with 25 bases between. Germline values: CDR1 LGHNA, CDR2 YSLEER. The CDR3 loop spans 18 amino acids. This CDR3 is CASSRTTLTGVFHYEQYF. CDR3 nucleotide sequence: TGCGCCAGCAGCCGAACAACTCTTACGGGAGTATTCCACTACGAGCAGTACTTC.

V is TRBV21-1 and J is TRBJ2-7; the table's D call TRBD1 went unverified against the DNA. TRBV21-1 is a pseudogene locus. The CDR3 runs to 11 residues. In nucleotides, the CDR3 is TGTGCACTTGGGGCAGCATACGAGCAGTACTTC. It encodes CALGAAYEQYF.

This rearrangement joins TRBV16 to TRBJ2-7, with D tentatively TRBD2 (5 bases). CDR1 is KGHSY, CDR2 FQNENV, per germline. The CDR3 has 14 residues. Trimming pared 4 bases from V and 7 bases from J, leaving 17 bases between. CDR3 in amino acids: CASSPDDGVWEQYF. Here the CDR3 DNA reads TGTGCCAGCAGCCCGGACGACGGGGTGTGGGAGCAGTACTTC.

The genes are TRBV6-6 and TRBJ1-6, with TRBD1 matching over 7 bases. CDR3 length: 14 residues. With V trimmed by 2 bases and J by 10 bases, 5 bases remained unmatched. CDR1 and CDR2 from the germline V gene are MNHNY and SVGAGI (reference sequence). The DNA of the CDR3 is TGTGCCAGCAGTTACCCCGACAGGGCCTCACCCCTCCACTTT. This gives the protein CASSYPDRASPLHF.

The chain couples TRBV10-3 to TRBJ2-1; 11 bases align to TRBD2. The ends lost 6 bases at V and 7 bases at J; junction bases unmatched: 5. This CDR3 has 14 amino acids. Germline assignment: CDR1 ENHRY and CDR2 SYGVKD. The CDR3 loop reads CAISDSGGANEQFF. CDR3 DNA sequence: TGTGCCATCAGCGATAGCGGGGGGGCGAATGAGCAGTTCTTC.

The gene calls are TRBV28 and TRBJ1-4; 7 bases map to TRBD1. The CDR3 consists of 17 residues. Trimming removed 5 bases from V and 7 bases from J; junction bases left unmatched: 16. CDR1 MDHEN and CDR2 SYDVKM come from the germline V gene. Written as DNA, the CDR3 is TGTGCCAGCAGTCTAAGGAGGGGGCGAGCTCTGGGTGAAAAACTGTTTTTT. It translates to CASSLRRGRALGEKLFF.

A few counts support this clone. This sequence joins TRBV7-2 and TRBJ2-7, with 8 bases identical to TRBD2. CDR3 length equals 15 residues. Germline CDR1 SGHTA, CDR2 FQGNSA. Germline trimming cut 2 bases from V and 5 bases from J; bases unmatched to any gene: 8. For the CDR3, the DNA is TGTGCCAGCAGCTTAATGGGACTAGATGCCGACGAGCAGTACTTC. Translation: CASSLMGLDADEQYF.

The genes are TRBV4-2 and TRBJ2-7; D may be TRBD1 (5 bases). The V gene lost 0 bases and the J gene lost 2 bases, with 17 bases spanning the gap. There are 17 residues in the CDR3. The germline gives CDR1 LGHNA, CDR2 YNFKEQ. CDR3 bases: TGTGCCAGCAGCCAAGATTCTCCCTCGGCCAGGGCCTACGAGCAGTACTTC. This encodes CASSQDSPSARAYEQYF.

This chain connects TRBV30 to TRBJ2-7; TRBD1 agrees at 8 bases. Germline loops: CDR1 GTSNPN, CDR2 SVGIG (reference sequence). The CDR3 runs 16 residues. With V trimmed by 0 bases and J by 0 bases, 7 bases remained unmatched. CDR3 in amino acids: CAWSVPGQGGSYEQYF. The CDR3 region has the DNA TGTGCCTGGAGTGTACCCGGACAGGGCGGCTCCTACGAGCAGTACTTC.